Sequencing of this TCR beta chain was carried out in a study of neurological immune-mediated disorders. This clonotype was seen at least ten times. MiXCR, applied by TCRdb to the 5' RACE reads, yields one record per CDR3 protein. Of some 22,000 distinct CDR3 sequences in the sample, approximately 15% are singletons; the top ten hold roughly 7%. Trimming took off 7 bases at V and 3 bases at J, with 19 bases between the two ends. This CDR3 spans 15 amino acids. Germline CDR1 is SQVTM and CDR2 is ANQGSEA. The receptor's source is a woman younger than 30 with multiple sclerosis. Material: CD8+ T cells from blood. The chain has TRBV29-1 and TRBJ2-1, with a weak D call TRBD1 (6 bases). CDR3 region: CSADGDKWHYNEQFF. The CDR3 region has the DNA TGCAGCGCCGACGGGGACAAATGGCACTACAATGAGCAGTTCTTC.